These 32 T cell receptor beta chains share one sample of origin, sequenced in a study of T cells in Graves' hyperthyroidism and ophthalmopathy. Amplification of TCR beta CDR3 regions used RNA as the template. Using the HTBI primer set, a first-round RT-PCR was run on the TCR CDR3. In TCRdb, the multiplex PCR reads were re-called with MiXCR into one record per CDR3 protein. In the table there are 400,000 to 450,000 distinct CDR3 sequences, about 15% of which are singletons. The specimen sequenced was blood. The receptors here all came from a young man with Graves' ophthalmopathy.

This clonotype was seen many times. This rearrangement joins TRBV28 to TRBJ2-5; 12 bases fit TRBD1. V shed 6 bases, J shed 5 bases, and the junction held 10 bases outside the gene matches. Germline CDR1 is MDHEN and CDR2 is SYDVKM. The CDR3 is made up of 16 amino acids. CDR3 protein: CASRSRDRGRIETQYF. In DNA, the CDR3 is TGTGCCAGCAGGTCCCGGGACAGGGGGCGCATTGAGACCCAGTACTTC.

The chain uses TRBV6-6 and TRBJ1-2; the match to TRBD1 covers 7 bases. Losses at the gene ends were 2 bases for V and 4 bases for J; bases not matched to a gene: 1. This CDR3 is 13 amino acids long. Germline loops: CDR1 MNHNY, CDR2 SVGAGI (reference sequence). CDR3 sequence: CASSYTGAYGYTF. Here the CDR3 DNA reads TGTGCCAGCAGTTACACAGGGGCCTATGGCTACACCTTC.

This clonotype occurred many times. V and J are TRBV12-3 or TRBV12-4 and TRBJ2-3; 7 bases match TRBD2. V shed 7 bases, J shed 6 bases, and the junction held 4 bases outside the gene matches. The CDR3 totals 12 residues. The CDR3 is CASTQLADTQYF. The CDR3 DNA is TGTGCCAGCACCCAACTAGCGGATACGCAGTATTTT.

The CDR3 nucleotides read TGCAGCGTCCCCGGGACTAGCGGGGGGGCAGATACGCAGTATTTT. Protein sequence: CSVPGTSGGADTQYF. The gene calls are TRBV29-1 and TRBJ2-3, with TRBD2 matching 16 bases. The junction had 4 bases not matched to a gene; V was cut back by 6 bases and J by 4 bases. Germline CDR1 reads SQVTM; CDR2 reads ANQGSEA. This CDR3 comprises 15 residues.

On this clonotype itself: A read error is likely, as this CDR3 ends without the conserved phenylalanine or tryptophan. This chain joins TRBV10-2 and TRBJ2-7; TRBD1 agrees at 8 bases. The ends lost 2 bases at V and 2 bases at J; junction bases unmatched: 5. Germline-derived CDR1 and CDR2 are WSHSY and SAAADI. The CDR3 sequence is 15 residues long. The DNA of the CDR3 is TGCGCCAGCAGTGAGCCGAACAGGGGGACCTACGAGCAGTACCTC. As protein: CASSEPNRGTYEQYL.

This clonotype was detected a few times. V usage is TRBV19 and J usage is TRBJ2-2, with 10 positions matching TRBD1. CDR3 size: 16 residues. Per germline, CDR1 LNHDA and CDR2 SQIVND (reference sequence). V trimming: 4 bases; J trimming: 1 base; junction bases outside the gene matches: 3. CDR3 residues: CASSRDRGGNTGELFF. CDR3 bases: TGTGCCAGTAGTAGGGACAGGGGCGGGAACACCGGGGAGCTGTTTTTT. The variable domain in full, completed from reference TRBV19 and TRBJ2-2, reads DGGITQSPKYLFRKEGQNVTLSCEQNLNHDAMYWYRQDPGQGLRLIYYSQIVNDFQKGDIAEGYSVSREKKESFPLTVTSAQKNPTAFYLCASSRDRGGNTGELFFGEGSRLTVL.

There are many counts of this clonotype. CDR3 loop: CASSQLFQGLGGYTF. Here the CDR3 DNA reads TGCGCCAGCAGCCAACTGTTCCAAGGCCTTGGGGGCTACACCTTC. The chain uses TRBV4-1 and TRBJ1-2; D uncertain. Germline CDR1 MGHRA, CDR2 YSYEKL. The CDR3 length is 15 residues. V was pared by 2 bases and J by 8 bases, with 18 bases between.

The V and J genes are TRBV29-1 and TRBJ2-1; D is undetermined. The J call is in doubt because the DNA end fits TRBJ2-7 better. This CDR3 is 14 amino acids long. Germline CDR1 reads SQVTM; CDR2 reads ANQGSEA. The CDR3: CSADRGSSYNEQYF. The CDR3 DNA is TGCAGCGCTGATAGAGGCAGTTCCTACAATGAGCAGTACTTC.

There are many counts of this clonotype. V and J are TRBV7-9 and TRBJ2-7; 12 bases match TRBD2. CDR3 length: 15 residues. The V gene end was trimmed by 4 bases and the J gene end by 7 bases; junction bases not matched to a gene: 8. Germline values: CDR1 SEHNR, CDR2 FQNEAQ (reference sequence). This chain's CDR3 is CASSSASGRAWEQYF. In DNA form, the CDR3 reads TGTGCCAGCAGCTCCGCTAGCGGGAGGGCGTGGGAGCAGTACTTC.

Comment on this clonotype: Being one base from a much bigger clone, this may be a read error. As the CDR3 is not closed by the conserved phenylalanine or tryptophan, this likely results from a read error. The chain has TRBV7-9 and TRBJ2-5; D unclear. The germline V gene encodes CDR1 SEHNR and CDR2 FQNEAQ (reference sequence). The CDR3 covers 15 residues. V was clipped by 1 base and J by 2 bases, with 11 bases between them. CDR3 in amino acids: CASSLGGAQQETQYL. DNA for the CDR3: TGTGCCAGCAGCTTAGGGGGTGCGCAGCAAGAGACCCAGTACCTC.

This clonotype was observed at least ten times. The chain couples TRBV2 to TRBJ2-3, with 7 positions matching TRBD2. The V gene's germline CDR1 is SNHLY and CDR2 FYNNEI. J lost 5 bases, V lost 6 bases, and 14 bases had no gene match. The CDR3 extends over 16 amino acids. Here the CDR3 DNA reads TGTGCCAGCAGACCCGGACTAGAGATAAAGGGAGATACGCAGTATTTT. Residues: CASRPGLEIKGDTQYF.

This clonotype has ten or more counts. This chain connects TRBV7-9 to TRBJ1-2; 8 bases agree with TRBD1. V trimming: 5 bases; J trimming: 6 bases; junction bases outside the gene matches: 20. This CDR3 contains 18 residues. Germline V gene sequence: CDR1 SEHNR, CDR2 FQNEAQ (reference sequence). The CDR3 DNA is TGTGCCAGCAGCCCGACCTCTTTGGACAGGGAGATGCGGGATGGCTACACCTTC. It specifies CASSPTSLDREMRDGYTF.

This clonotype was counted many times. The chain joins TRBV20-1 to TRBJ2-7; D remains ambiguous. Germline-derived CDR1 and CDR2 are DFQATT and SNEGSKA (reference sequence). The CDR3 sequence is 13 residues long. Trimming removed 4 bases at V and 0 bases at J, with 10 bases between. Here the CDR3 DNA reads TGCAGTGCTATCCACCGAAGCTCCTACGAGCAGTACTTC. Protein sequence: CSAIHRSSYEQYF.

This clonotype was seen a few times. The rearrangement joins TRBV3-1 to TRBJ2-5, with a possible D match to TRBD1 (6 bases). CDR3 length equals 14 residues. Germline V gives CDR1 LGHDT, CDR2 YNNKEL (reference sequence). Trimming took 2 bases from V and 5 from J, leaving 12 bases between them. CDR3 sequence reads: CASSQTGLVETQYF. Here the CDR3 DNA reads TGTGCCAGCAGCCAAACAGGGTTGGTGGAGACCCAGTACTTC.

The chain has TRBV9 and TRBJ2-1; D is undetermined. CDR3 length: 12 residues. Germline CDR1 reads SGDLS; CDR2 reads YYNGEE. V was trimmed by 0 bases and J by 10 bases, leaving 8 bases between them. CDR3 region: CASSVDEREQFF. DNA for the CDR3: TGTGCCAGCAGCGTAGATGAGAGGGAGCAGTTCTTC.

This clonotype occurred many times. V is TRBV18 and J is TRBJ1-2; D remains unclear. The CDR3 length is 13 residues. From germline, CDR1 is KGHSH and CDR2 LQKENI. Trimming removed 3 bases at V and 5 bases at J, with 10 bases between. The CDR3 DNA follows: TGTGCCAGCTCACCCCCCGCGGGGTATGGCTACACCTTC. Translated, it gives CASSPPAGYGYTF.

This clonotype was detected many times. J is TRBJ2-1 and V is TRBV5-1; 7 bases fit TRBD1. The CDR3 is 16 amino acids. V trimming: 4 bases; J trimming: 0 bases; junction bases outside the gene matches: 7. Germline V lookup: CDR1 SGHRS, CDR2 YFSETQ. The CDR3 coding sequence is TGCGCCAGCAGCAAGCCCGAGGGGGCCTCCTACAATGAGCAGTTCTTC. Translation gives CASSKPEGASYNEQFF.

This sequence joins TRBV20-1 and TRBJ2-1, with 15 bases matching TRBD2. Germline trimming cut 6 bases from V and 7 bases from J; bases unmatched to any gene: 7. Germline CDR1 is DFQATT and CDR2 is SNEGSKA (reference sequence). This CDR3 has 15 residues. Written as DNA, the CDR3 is TGCAGTGCGAGATCGGGACTAGCGGGAGGTAATGAGCAGTTCTTC. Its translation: CSARSGLAGGNEQFF.

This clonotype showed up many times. CDR3 nucleotide sequence: TGCGCCAGCAGCTCAGGGGGCGGACTGGACACCGGGGAGCTGTTTTTT. Residues: CASSSGGGLDTGELFF. The chain uses TRBV5-1 and TRBJ2-2, with TRBD1 identical over 8 bases. The CDR3 is 16 residues long. J lost 3 bases, V lost 3 bases, and 7 bases had no gene match. CDR1 and CDR2 (germline): SGHRS, YFSETQ.

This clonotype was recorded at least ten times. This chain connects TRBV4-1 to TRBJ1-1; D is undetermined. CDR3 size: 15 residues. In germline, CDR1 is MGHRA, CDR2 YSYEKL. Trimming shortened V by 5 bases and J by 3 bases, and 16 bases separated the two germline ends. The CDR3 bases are TGCGCCAGCAGCAAAGGCAAGGGCTGGGACACTGAAGCTTTCTTT. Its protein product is CASSKGKGWDTEAFF.

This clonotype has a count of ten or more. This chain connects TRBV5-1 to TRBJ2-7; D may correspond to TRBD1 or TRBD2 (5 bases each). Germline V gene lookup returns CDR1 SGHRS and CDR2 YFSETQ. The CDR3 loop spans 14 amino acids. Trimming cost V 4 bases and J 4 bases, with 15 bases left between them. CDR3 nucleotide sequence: TGCGCCAGCAGCCCCGGGGCAGGGATGTACGAGCAGTACTTC. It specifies CASSPGAGMYEQYF.

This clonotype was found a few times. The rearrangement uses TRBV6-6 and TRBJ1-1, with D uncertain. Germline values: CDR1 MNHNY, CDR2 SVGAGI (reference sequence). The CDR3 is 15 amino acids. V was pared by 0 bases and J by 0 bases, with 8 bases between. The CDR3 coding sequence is TGTGCCAGCAGTTACTCGTCCCTCATGAACACTGAAGCTTTCTTT. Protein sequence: CASSYSSLMNTEAFF.

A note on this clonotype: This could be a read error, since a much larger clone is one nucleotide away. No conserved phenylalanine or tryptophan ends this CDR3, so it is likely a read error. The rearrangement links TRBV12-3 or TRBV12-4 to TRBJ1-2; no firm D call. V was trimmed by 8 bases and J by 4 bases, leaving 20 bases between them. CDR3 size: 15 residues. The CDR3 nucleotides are TGTGCCAGCCCGGATACTGCCCCTAATCGCTATGGCTACACCCTC. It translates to CASPDTAPNRYGYTL.

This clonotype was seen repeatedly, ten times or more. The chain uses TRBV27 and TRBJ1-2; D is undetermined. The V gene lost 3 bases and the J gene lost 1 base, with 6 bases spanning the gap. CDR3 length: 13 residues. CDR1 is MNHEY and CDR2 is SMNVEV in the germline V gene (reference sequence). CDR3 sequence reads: CASSFSINYGYTF. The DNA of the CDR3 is TGTGCCAGCAGTTTTTCGATTAACTATGGCTACACCTTC.

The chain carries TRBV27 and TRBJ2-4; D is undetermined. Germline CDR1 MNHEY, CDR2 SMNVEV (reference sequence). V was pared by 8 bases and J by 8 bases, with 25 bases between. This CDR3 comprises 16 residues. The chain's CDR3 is CASSEINTLSKDIQYF. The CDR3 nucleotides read TGTGCCAGCTCAGAAATCAACACCCTGAGTAAAGACATTCAGTACTTC.

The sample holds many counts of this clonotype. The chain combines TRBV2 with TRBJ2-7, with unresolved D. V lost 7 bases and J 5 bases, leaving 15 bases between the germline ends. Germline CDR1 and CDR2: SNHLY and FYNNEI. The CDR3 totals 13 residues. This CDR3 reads CASKSVPGHEQYF. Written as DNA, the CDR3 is TGTGCCAGCAAATCAGTTCCGGGCCACGAGCAGTACTTC. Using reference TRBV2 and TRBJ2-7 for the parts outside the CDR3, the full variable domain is EPEVTQTPSHQVTQMGQEVILRCVPISNHLYFYWYRQILGQKVEFLVSFYNNEISEKSEIFDDQFSVERPDGSNFTLKIRSTKLEDSAMYFCASKSVPGHEQYFGPGTRLTVT.

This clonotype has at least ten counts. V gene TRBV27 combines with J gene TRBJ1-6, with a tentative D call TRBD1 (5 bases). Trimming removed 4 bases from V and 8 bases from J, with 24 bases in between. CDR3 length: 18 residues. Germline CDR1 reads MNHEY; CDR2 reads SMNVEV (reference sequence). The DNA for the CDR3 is TGTGCCAGCAGTTCAGGGCCCGCTCACGGACGGGCGGATTCACCCCTCCACTTT. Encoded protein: CASSSGPAHGRADSPLHF.

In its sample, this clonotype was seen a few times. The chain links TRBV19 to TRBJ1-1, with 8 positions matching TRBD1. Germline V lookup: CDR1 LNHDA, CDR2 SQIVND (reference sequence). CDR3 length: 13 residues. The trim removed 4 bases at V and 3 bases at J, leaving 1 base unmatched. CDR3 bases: TGTGCCAGTAGTAACAGGGGGGACACTGAAGCTTTCTTT. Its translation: CASSNRGDTEAFF.

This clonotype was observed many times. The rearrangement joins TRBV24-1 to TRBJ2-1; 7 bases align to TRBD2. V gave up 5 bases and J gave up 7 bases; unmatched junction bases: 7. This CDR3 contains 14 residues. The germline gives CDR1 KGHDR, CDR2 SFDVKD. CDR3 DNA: TGTGCCACCAGTGTCAGGACTAGTTGGAATGAGCAGTTCTTC. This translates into CATSVRTSWNEQFF.

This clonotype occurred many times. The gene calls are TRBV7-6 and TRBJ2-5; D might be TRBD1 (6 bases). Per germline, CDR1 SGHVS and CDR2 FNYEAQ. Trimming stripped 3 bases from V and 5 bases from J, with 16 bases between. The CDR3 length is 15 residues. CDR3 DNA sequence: TGTGCCAGCAGCTTCCGACAGGCCTTGGGGGAGACCCAGTACTTC. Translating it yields CASSFRQALGETQYF.

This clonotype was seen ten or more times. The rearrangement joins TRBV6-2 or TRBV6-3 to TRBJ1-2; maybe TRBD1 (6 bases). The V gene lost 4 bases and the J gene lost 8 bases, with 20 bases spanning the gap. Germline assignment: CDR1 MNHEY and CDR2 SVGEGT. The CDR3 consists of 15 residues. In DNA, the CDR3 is TGTGCCAGCAGTTCCGGCACAGGGATAGGGCACGGCTACACCTTC. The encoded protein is CASSSGTGIGHGYTF.

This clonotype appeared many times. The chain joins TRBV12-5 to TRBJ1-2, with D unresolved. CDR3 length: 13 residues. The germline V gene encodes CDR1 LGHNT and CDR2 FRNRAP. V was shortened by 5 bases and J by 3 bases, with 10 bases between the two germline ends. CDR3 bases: TGTGCTAGTGGTCTGAGGTCTGACTATGGCTACACCTTC. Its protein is CASGLRSDYGYTF. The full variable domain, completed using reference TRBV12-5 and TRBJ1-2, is DARVTQTPRHKVTEMGQEVTMRCQPILGHNTVFWYRQTMMQGLELLAYFRNRAPLDDSGMPKDRFSAEMPDATLATLKIQPSEPRDSAVYFCASGLRSDYGYTFGSGTRLTVV.